These 31 T cell receptor beta chains share one sample of origin, sequenced in a study of T-cell reconstitution after alpha-beta-depleted transplantation in children. Library preparation (for TCRbeta) was performed with unique molecular identifiers. TCRdb used MiXCR to reprocess the PCR reads, holding one entry per CDR3 protein. The sample has some 830,000 distinct CDR3 sequences; around 17% are singletons. This specimen consisted of PBMCs, mostly from graft donor cells, obtained 360 days after TCRalphabeta/CD19-depleted stem cell transplant. The receptors were gathered from a male patient under 18 who had a stem cell transplant for acute lymphoblastic leukemia, so the T cells may come from the graft donor.

This clonotype showed up just a few times. The chain joins TRBV3-1 to TRBJ1-4, with a weak D call TRBD1 (5 bases). The V gene lost 1 base and the J gene lost 0 bases, with 15 bases spanning the gap. CDR3 size: 18 residues. Germline CDR1 reads LGHDT; CDR2 reads YNNKEL (reference sequence). The CDR3 sequence is CASSQVFGGKATNEKLFF. The CDR3 DNA sequence: TGTGCCAGCAGCCAAGTCTTCGGGGGAAAGGCAACTAATGAAAAACTGTTTTTT.

In its sample, this clonotype was seen many times. The V call is TRBV7-2, the J call TRBJ2-3; 13 bases are a match to TRBD2. Looked up from germline, CDR1 is SGHTA and CDR2 is FQGNSA. The CDR3 has 15 amino acids. With V trimmed by 5 bases and J by 4 bases, 3 bases remained unmatched. CDR3 loop: CASSILAGGADTQYF. DNA of the CDR3: TGTGCCAGCAGCATACTAGCGGGAGGGGCAGATACGCAGTATTTT.

This clonotype appeared a few times. The chain recombines TRBV20-1 with TRBJ2-1; the D is unclear. Between the trimmed V and J ends, which lost 0 bases and 0 bases, there was a span of 12 bases. This CDR3 has 16 residues. Germline assignment: CDR1 DFQATT and CDR2 SNEGSKA (reference sequence). CDR3 loop: CSARDRTSSSYNEQFF. CDR3 in DNA: TGCAGTGCTAGAGATAGGACGTCGAGCTCCTACAATGAGCAGTTCTTC.

The sample holds many counts of this clonotype. This chain links TRBV12-3 or TRBV12-4 with TRBJ2-2; 11 bases fit TRBD2. The CDR3 consists of 15 residues. J gave up 4 bases and V 5 bases, and 3 bases lay outside the gene matches. The CDR3 is CASSQLAGVTGELFF. CDR3 bases: TGTGCCAGCAGTCAACTAGCGGGAGTCACCGGGGAGCTGTTTTTT.

This clonotype has a handful of counts. The gene calls are TRBV5-1 and TRBJ1-1; D perhaps matches TRBD1 (6 bases). Germline lookup yields CDR1 SGHRS and CDR2 YFSETQ. With 3 bases removed from V and 0 bases from J, the gap between germline ends came to 12 bases. The CDR3 loop spans 15 amino acids. CDR3 region: CASSYYGQMNTEAFF. The CDR3 DNA reads as TGCGCCAGCAGCTACTACGGACAGATGAACACTGAAGCTTTCTTT.

The chain recombines TRBV7-9 with TRBJ2-1, with D hard to call. The CDR3 sequence is 14 residues long. CDR1 is SEHNR, CDR2 FQNEAQ, per germline (reference sequence). V was pared by 2 bases and J by 7 bases, with 12 bases between. CDR3 loop: CASSLSPGLNEQFF. The CDR3 region has the DNA TGTGCCAGCAGCTTATCCCCGGGTCTGAATGAGCAGTTCTTC.

The chain employs TRBV18 and TRBJ2-4; 8 bases agree with TRBD1. This CDR3 region has 15 residues. Germline CDR1 is KGHSH and CDR2 is LQKENI. Germline trimming cut 1 base from V and 7 bases from J; bases unmatched to any gene: 6. The CDR3 here is CASSPRQGALNIQYF. CDR3 nucleotides: TGTGCCAGCTCACCACGTCAGGGGGCCTTGAACATTCAGTACTTC.

This clonotype was picked up a small number of times. The V call is TRBV24-1, the J call TRBJ2-5; D might be TRBD1 or TRBD2, each matching 5 bases. Looked up from germline, CDR1 is KGHDR and CDR2 is SFDVKD. V gave up 0 bases and J gave up 4 bases, with 11 bases separating them. This CDR3 spans 15 amino acids. The CDR3 DNA is TGTGCCACCAGTGATTTGTTAGAGGGGCCAGAGACCCAGTACTTC. Amino acids: CATSDLLEGPETQYF.

The chain is built from TRBV27 and TRBJ2-1; weak D call: TRBD2 (6 bases). The CDR3 is 16 residues long. Trimming pared 0 bases from V and 5 bases from J, leaving 14 bases between. Germline values: CDR1 MNHEY, CDR2 SMNVEV (reference sequence). The CDR3 nucleotides read TGTGCCAGCAGTTTATCGGGGGGAGGAAGGAACAATGAGCAGTTCTTC. Its protein is CASSLSGGGRNNEQFF.

The gene calls are TRBV11-2 and TRBJ2-1; 7 positions match TRBD2. The V and J ends lost 1 base and 4 bases, in that order; junction bases with no gene match: 7. The CDR3 spans 16 residues. From germline, CDR1 is SGHAT and CDR2 FQNNGV. The CDR3 loop reads CASSLVSGPLYNEQFF. The CDR3 DNA is TGTGCCAGCAGCTTAGTTAGCGGGCCACTATACAATGAGCAGTTCTTC.

This clonotype was observed a few times. The V gene is TRBV12-3 or TRBV12-4, the J gene TRBJ2-1; D is perhaps TRBD1 (6 bases). V was shortened by 6 bases and J by 5 bases, with 17 bases between the two germline ends. CDR3 size: 15 residues. The DNA of the CDR3 is TGTGCCAGCAGGCCCGGGACAAGGGCAAACAATGAGCAGTTCTTC. It is translated as CASRPGTRANNEQFF.

This clonotype was seen a few times. The chain employs TRBV12-3 or TRBV12-4 and TRBJ1-5; D not certain. Deletions cut 3 bases from V and 7 bases from J, with 10 bases between. The CDR3 spans 13 residues. Here the CDR3 DNA reads TGTGCCAGCAGTTTTTATCAAGGACAGCCCCAGCATTTT. Translation: CASSFYQGQPQHF.

The chain links TRBV29-1 to TRBJ2-7, with a weak D call TRBD2 (5 bases). This CDR3 region has 12 residues. Trimming shortened V by 7 bases and J by 1 base, and 11 bases separated the two germline ends. CDR1 and CDR2 from the germline V gene are SQVTM and ANQGSEA. DNA of the CDR3: TGCAGCGCCTGGACTCGTTCCTACGAGCAGTACTTC. It is translated as CSAWTRSYEQYF.

This clonotype showed up just a few times. The CDR3 coding sequence is TGCAGTGCCGCCCCATCAACTAATGAAAAACTGTTTTTT. Amino acids: CSAAPSTNEKLFF. The V call is TRBV20-1, the J call TRBJ1-4; D remains unclear. This CDR3 has 13 amino acids. V was pared by 6 bases and J by 0 bases, with 8 bases between. Looked up from germline, CDR1 is DFQATT and CDR2 is SNEGSKA (reference sequence).

In this sample, this clonotype turned up many times. CDR3 amino acids: CASSDRGTGTSDTQYF. The CDR3, as DNA: TGTGCCAGCAGTGACCGTGGGACAGGGACCTCAGATACGCAGTATTTT. The V call is TRBV27, the J call TRBJ2-3; TRBD1 matches at 9 bases. CDR1 and CDR2 from the germline V gene are MNHEY and SMNVEV (reference sequence). V lost 5 bases and J lost 4; bases outside the gene matches: 10. The CDR3 totals 16 residues.

This clonotype has only a few counts. This chain links TRBV5-1 with TRBJ2-1; D not certain. V lost 3 bases to trimming and J lost 2 bases, with 15 bases between them. The V gene's germline CDR1 is SGHRS and CDR2 YFSETQ. CDR3 size: 16 residues. Here the CDR3 DNA reads TGCGCCAGCAGCTCCCCGTCCCCTGGAACCTACAATGAGCAGTTCTTC. It codes for CASSSPSPGTYNEQFF.

This chain uses TRBV5-5 with TRBJ2-7, with 7 nucleotides matching TRBD1. The germline gives CDR1 SGHKS, CDR2 YYEKEE (reference sequence). This CDR3 comprises 14 residues. The trim removed 2 bases at V and 5 bases at J, leaving 7 bases unmatched. The CDR3 region has the DNA TGTGCCAGCAGCTTTACAGGGGCCACGGACGAGCAGTACTTC. As protein: CASSFTGATDEQYF.

CDR3 bases: TGTGCCAGCAGTCGAAGCGGGATCACAGATACGCAGTATTTT. This sequence encodes CASSRSGITDTQYF. This chain uses TRBV7-3 with TRBJ2-3; 7 positions agree with TRBD2. There are 14 residues in the CDR3. The J segment lost 2 bases and the V segment lost 6 bases, leaving 5 bases of the junction unmatched. The germline V gene encodes CDR1 SGHTA and CDR2 FQGTGA. Full variable domain (remainder filled in from reference TRBV7-3 and TRBJ2-3): GAGVSQTPSNKVTEKGKYVELRCDPISGHTALYWYRQSLGQGPEFLIYFQGTGAADDSGLPNDRFFAVRPEGSVSTLKIQRTERGDSAVYLCASSRSGITDTQYFGPGTRLTVL.

The chain couples TRBV5-1 to TRBJ2-7; 10 bases are shared with TRBD1. The CDR3 is 15 amino acids. The V gene end was trimmed by 2 bases and the J gene end by 6 bases; junction bases not matched to a gene: 8. The germline gives CDR1 SGHRS, CDR2 YFSETQ. CDR3 sequence: CASSFPGTGEGEQYF. As DNA, the CDR3 is TGCGCCAGCAGCTTCCCCGGGACAGGGGAAGGCGAGCAGTACTTC.

This clonotype is a singleton in its sample. The chain links TRBV6-5 to TRBJ2-3; 8 nucleotides align to TRBD1. The CDR3 has 16 amino acids. V shed 5 bases, J shed 4 bases, and the junction held 11 bases outside the gene matches. Germline CDR1 reads MNHEY; CDR2 reads SVGAGI. CDR3 sequence reads: CASSPRATGVPDTQYF. The CDR3, as DNA: TGTGCCAGCAGTCCTCGAGCGACAGGGGTCCCAGATACGCAGTATTTT.

This clonotype was detected a few times. This chain uses TRBV4-2 with TRBJ2-1, with 8 bases that match TRBD2. Trimming cost V 3 bases and J 7 bases; bases outside gene matches: 14. The germline CDR1 and CDR2 sequences are LGHNA and YNFKEQ. The CDR3 covers 17 residues. For the CDR3, the DNA is TGTGCCAGCAGCCATGGTGCGGGACTAGTTAGTTATAATGAGCAGTTCTTC. Amino acids: CASSHGAGLVSYNEQFF.

The gene calls are TRBV12-5 and TRBJ2-5; the D is unclear. V was clipped by 0 bases and J by 4 bases, with 15 bases between them. There are 16 residues in the CDR3. Germline CDR1 reads LGHNT; CDR2 reads FRNRAP. The CDR3 sequence is CASGLVVPGRGETQYF. The CDR3 DNA follows: TGTGCTAGTGGTTTGGTTGTCCCAGGCCGAGGAGAGACCCAGTACTTC.

This clonotype was picked up many times. The rearrangement uses TRBV6-5 and TRBJ2-1; TRBD2 matches at 10 bases. With 6 bases clipped from V and 2 bases from J, the junction kept 4 bases outside the gene matches. Germline CDR1 MNHEY, CDR2 SVGAGI. The CDR3 consists of 15 residues. CDR3 loop: CASSTGTSAYNEQFF. The CDR3 bases are TGTGCCAGCAGCACCGGGACTAGCGCCTACAATGAGCAGTTCTTC.

The sample holds many counts of this clonotype. The rearrangement joins TRBV21-1 to TRBJ1-2. TRBV21-1 is a pseudogene. CDR3 size: 10 residues. The CDR3: CASSSLGYTF. CDR3 in DNA: TGTGCCAGCAGCTCGCTGGGATACACCTTC.

In this sample, this clonotype turned up many times. The rearrangement links TRBV9 to TRBJ2-5, with 8 positions matching TRBD1. The CDR3 is made up of 13 amino acids. The V gene end was trimmed by 3 bases and the J gene end by 6 bases; junction bases not matched to a gene: 4. Germline CDR1 SGDLS, CDR2 YYNGEE. The CDR3 is CASSARGRKTQYF. DNA for the CDR3: TGTGCCAGCAGCGCCAGGGGGCGGAAGACCCAGTACTTC.

This clonotype showed up just a few times. This chain connects TRBV12-3 or TRBV12-4 to TRBJ2-7; 7 nucleotides agree with TRBD2. This CDR3 is 15 amino acids long. The trim removed 7 bases at V and 4 bases at J, leaving 13 bases unmatched. The DNA of the CDR3 is TGTGCCAGCACCTATAGCGGGCGGGACCGGTACGAGCAGTACTTC. Translating it yields CASTYSGRDRYEQYF.

This clonotype was seen only a few times. V usage is TRBV7-8 and J usage is TRBJ2-7, with D perhaps being TRBD1 or TRBD2 (5 bases each). The CDR3 length is 14 residues. Trimming stripped 0 bases from V and 4 bases from J, with 10 bases between. The germline gives CDR1 SGHVS, CDR2 FQNEAQ. The CDR3 is CASSLAGWGYEQYF. DNA of the CDR3: TGTGCCAGCAGCTTAGCGGGATGGGGGTACGAGCAGTACTTC.

This clonotype came up a few times. The chain employs TRBV12-3 or TRBV12-4 and TRBJ2-7; perhaps TRBD2 as D (5 bases). The CDR3 has 15 residues. With 3 bases removed from V and 2 bases from J, the gap between germline ends came to 14 bases. The CDR3, as DNA: TGTGCCAGCAGTTTTCGAGGGTCCCAAACCTACGAGCAGTACTTC. As protein: CASSFRGSQTYEQYF.

The genes are TRBV12-3 or TRBV12-4 and TRBJ1-5, with 10 bases that match TRBD1. V trimming: 4 bases; J trimming: 5 bases; junction bases outside the gene matches: 5. The CDR3 has 15 amino acids. The CDR3 DNA follows: TGTGCCAGCAGTTCCACCGGGACAGGGGATCAGCCCCAGCATTTT. The encoded protein is CASSSTGTGDQPQHF.

The chain couples TRBV7-2 to TRBJ1-6; no reliable D call. CDR1 and CDR2 (germline): SGHTA, FQGNSA. The CDR3 runs 15 residues. Trimming removed 1 base from V and 7 bases from J, with 11 bases in between. The CDR3 reads CASSLEPGGNSPLHF. The CDR3 bases are TGTGCCAGCAGCTTAGAGCCAGGAGGGAATTCACCCCTCCACTTT.

This chain joins TRBV11-2 and TRBJ1-2, with no clear D. Germline V lookup: CDR1 SGHAT, CDR2 FQNNGV. The CDR3 covers 14 residues. Trimming pared 2 bases from V and 2 bases from J, leaving 9 bases between. The CDR3 reads CASSLLAANYGYTF. DNA for the CDR3: TGTGCCAGCAGCTTACTAGCAGCGAACTATGGCTACACCTTC.